These 14 T cell receptor beta chains originate from one sample sequenced in a study of T cell changes during pregnancy in multiple sclerosis. Clones were read by immunoSEQ multiplex PCR, and TCRdb kept only the in-frame ones, dropping some. This sample yields about 33,000 clones, of which around 93% are seen a single time; about 3% belongs to the top ten. Material: CD4+ T cells from peripheral blood mononuclear cells, obtained in the third trimester of pregnancy. The receptor set was obtained from a female donor in good health, enrolled as a control in a pregnancy study.

This clone was counted a single time. This sequence joins TRBV9 and TRBJ1-2; 8 bases map to TRBD1. The germline V gene has CDR1 SGDLS and CDR2 YYNGEE. V lost 0 bases, J lost 10 bases, and 11 bases stayed unmatched. The CDR3 runs 15 residues. CDR3 sequence (DNA): TGTGCCAGCAGCGTAGGTGGCCGGGACAGGCCAGACTACACCTTC. Translated, it gives CASSVGGRDRPDYTF.

The chain recombines TRBV15 with TRBJ2-1; perhaps TRBD2 as D (7 bases). V was clipped by 1 base and J by 7 bases, with 20 bases between them. The CDR3 has 17 residues. The germline V gene encodes CDR1 LNHNV and CDR2 YYDKDF (reference sequence). CDR3 sequence: CATSRVSWGGLGNEQFF. As DNA, the CDR3 is TGTGCCACCAGCAGAGTATCTTGGGGGGGGCTCGGAAATGAGCAGTTCTTC.

The gene calls are TRBV28 and TRBJ2-3, with D tentatively TRBD2 (6 bases). V lost 6 bases to trimming and J lost 4 bases, with 14 bases between them. Per germline, CDR1 MDHEN and CDR2 SYDVKM. The CDR3 runs 14 residues. The CDR3, as DNA: TGTGCCAGCAGACTCCCGACTAGTCCAGATACGCAGTATTTT. Protein: CASRLPTSPDTQYF.

The rearrangement uses TRBV4-2 and TRBJ2-3; D is perhaps TRBD1 (5 bases). The CDR3 has 13 residues. V lost 0 bases to trimming and J lost 10 bases, with 11 bases between them. Germline CDR1 is LGHNA and CDR2 is YNFKEQ. CDR3 bases: TGTGCCAGCAGCCAAGAGGGGCTCCGGTCGCAGTATTTT. Its translation: CASSQEGLRSQYF.

A few counts support this clone. The sample carries other DNA sequences with the same CDR3. The chain couples TRBV7-8 to TRBJ1-2; D gene unclear. V lost 4 bases and J 5 bases, leaving 11 bases between the germline ends. This CDR3 is 13 amino acids long. Germline CDR1 and CDR2: SGHVS and FQNEAQ. The CDR3 bases are TGTGCCAGCAGCTCAACCGGGAGATATGGCTACACCTTC. As protein: CASSSTGRYGYTF.

The V call is TRBV18, the J call TRBJ2-3, with unresolved D. Looked up from germline, CDR1 is KGHSH and CDR2 is LQKENI. The ends were cut back, 0 bases at V and 6 bases at J, with 7 bases in the middle. The CDR3 has 13 residues. CDR3 coding DNA: TGTGCCAGCTCACCACCGAGCATGGATACGCAGTATTTT. Protein product: CASSPPSMDTQYF. The entire variable domain, with the rest obtained from reference TRBV18 and TRBJ2-3, is as follows: NAGVMQNPRHLVRRRGQEARLRCSPMKGHSHVYWYRQLPEEGLKFMVYLQKENIIDESGMPKERFSAEFPKEGPSILRIQQVVRGDSAAYFCASSPPSMDTQYFGPGTRLTVL.

V is TRBV4-2 and J is TRBJ2-3; D unresolved. The ends were cut back, 0 bases at V and 3 bases at J, with 10 bases in the middle. The CDR3 totals 15 residues. Germline V gives CDR1 LGHNA, CDR2 YNFKEQ. For the CDR3, the DNA is TGTGCCAGCAGCCAAGACGGTATTCGGACAGATACGCAGTATTTT. It encodes CASSQDGIRTDTQYF.

The J gene is TRBJ2-7, the V gene TRBV5-1; D remains unclear. The CDR3 totals 14 residues. Trimming removed 0 bases from V and 2 bases from J, with 9 bases in between. Per germline, CDR1 SGHRS and CDR2 YFSETQ. CDR3 region: CASSLEQNTYEQYF. In DNA, the CDR3 is TGCGCCAGCAGCTTGGAACAGAATACCTACGAGCAGTACTTC.

V usage is TRBV28 and J usage is TRBJ2-3; D may be TRBD2 (5 bases). Germline loops: CDR1 MDHEN, CDR2 SYDVKM. V lost 8 bases and J 4 bases, leaving 10 bases between the germline ends. The CDR3 contains 12 residues. The CDR3 is CASCEGPDTQYF. CDR3 in DNA: TGTGCCAGCTGCGAGGGCCCAGATACGCAGTATTTT.

The chain couples TRBV4-1 to TRBJ2-2, with D hard to call. This CDR3 region has 13 residues. Looked up from germline, CDR1 is MGHRA and CDR2 is YSYEKL. The germline V and J ends were trimmed by 0 bases and 6 bases, with 5 bases remaining between them. The CDR3 DNA sequence: TGCGCCAGCAGCCAAGATCTGTCCGGGGAGCTGTTTTTT. Its protein product is CASSQDLSGELFF.

This rearrangement joins TRBV7-9 to TRBJ1-4; D may be TRBD1 (5 bases). The CDR3 has 16 amino acids. Trimming removed 4 bases at V and 2 bases at J, with 14 bases between. In germline, CDR1 is SEHNR, CDR2 FQNEAQ (reference sequence). This chain's CDR3 is CASSYAAGSTNEKLFF. The CDR3 DNA follows: TGTGCCAGCAGCTACGCCGCAGGGTCGACTAATGAAAAACTGTTTTTT.

This chain uses TRBV18 with TRBJ1-5; no reliable D call. This CDR3 has 13 residues. Germline CDR1 KGHSH, CDR2 LQKENI. The ends were cut back, 5 bases at V and 3 bases at J, with 8 bases in the middle. The CDR3 region is CASSRDNNQPQHF. The CDR3 DNA reads TGTGCCAGCTCAAGAGACAACAATCAGCCCCAGCATTTT.

The chain is built from TRBV4-1 and TRBJ2-3; TRBD2 matches 10 bases. Trimming cost V 0 bases and J 10 bases; bases outside gene matches: 7. This CDR3 has 15 residues. The germline V gene encodes CDR1 MGHRA and CDR2 YSYEKL. The CDR3 DNA sequence: TGCGCCAGCAGCCAAGATCCTAGCGGGGGAAGGGCGCAGTATTTT. Translation: CASSQDPSGGRAQYF.

CDR3 region: CASSLGQTNEKLFF. In DNA form, the CDR3 reads TGTGCCAGCAGCTTGGGACAGACTAATGAAAAACTGTTTTTT. The V call is TRBV5-4, the J call TRBJ1-4, with D possibly matching TRBD1 (5 bases). This CDR3 spans 14 amino acids. The germline V gene encodes CDR1 SGHNT and CDR2 YYREEE (reference sequence). V was trimmed by 0 bases and J by 2 bases, leaving 5 bases between them.